The 17 T cell receptor beta chains in this list originate from one sample, sequenced in a study of CD8+CD57+ T cells in acquired aplastic anemia (dated by TCRdb to 2016 to 2018). The sequencer was an Illumina HiSeq 2000. Genomic DNA was used as template for profiling of TCR beta VDJ combinations and CDR3 sequences. TCRdb reworked the public reads: Q25 trimming with fastp, MiXCR clone assembly, productive beta chains retained. Rows are combined by CDR3 protein, so each entry shows the most common genes and DNA. The sample table holds about 71,000 distinct CDR3 sequences, of which around half were seen once. About 8.3% of the sample is in the top ten clones. The material sequenced was sorted CD4+, CD8+, or CD8+CD57+ T cells (not recorded which) from PBMCs. The receptors stem from a human donor in good health, serving as a control.

This clonotype came up many times. The V call is TRBV20-1, the J call TRBJ2-1; D ambiguous. The CDR3 spans 13 residues. Per germline, CDR1 DFQATT and CDR2 SNEGSKA (reference sequence). V lost 6 bases, J lost 9 bases, and 18 bases lay in between. CDR3 residues: CSALDDGVVEQFF. As DNA, the CDR3 is TGCAGTGCCCTGGACGATGGAGTGGTTGAGCAGTTCTTC.

On this clonotype itself: At one end, the junction sequence differs from germline, possibly due to a read error. The chain joins TRBV2 to TRBJ2-5, with TRBD1 identical over 9 bases. Per germline, CDR1 SNHLY and CDR2 FYNNEI. This CDR3 contains 14 residues. The DNA for the CDR3 is TGTGCCATCAGTTTACAGGGGGCTGGGGAGACCCAGTACTTC. Translation: CAISLQGAGETQYF.

This chain connects TRBV7-8 to TRBJ1-1; possibly TRBD1 for D (5 bases). CDR1 and CDR2 from the germline V gene are SGHVS and FQNEAQ. The CDR3 has 16 amino acids. V was trimmed by 5 bases and J by 1 base, leaving 17 bases between them. CDR3 sequence (DNA): TGTGCCAGCAGCGCCAACCAGGGACGGTCGAACACTGAAGCTTTCTTT. Protein sequence: CASSANQGRSNTEAFF. The whole variable domain, remainder taken from reference TRBV7-8 and TRBJ1-1, is GAGVSQSPRYKVAKRGQDVALRCDPISGHVSLFWYQQALGQGPEFLTYFQNEAQLDKSGLPSDRFFAERPEGSVSTLKIQRTQQEDSAVYLCASSANQGRSNTEAFFGQGTRLTVV.

The V gene is TRBV2, the J gene TRBJ1-6; TRBD1 agrees at 9 bases. The CDR3 spans 15 residues. Germline assignment: CDR1 SNHLY and CDR2 FYNNEI. The ends lost 6 bases at V and 10 bases at J; junction bases unmatched: 10. CDR3 region: CASSDEQGARSPLHF. In nucleotides, the CDR3 is TGTGCCAGCAGCGACGAACAGGGGGCTCGGTCACCCCTCCACTTT.

This chain uses TRBV24-1 with TRBJ2-7; D is uncertain. With 2 bases removed from V and 5 bases from J, the gap between germline ends came to 9 bases. Germline V gives CDR1 KGHDR, CDR2 SFDVKD. The CDR3 loop spans 13 amino acids. The CDR3 sequence is CATSDSAGDEQYF. The CDR3 DNA follows: TGTGCCACCAGTGATTCGGCAGGCGACGAGCAGTACTTC.

The chain combines TRBV25-1 with TRBJ1-2; 10 positions agree with TRBD1. Germline CDR1 and CDR2: MGHDK and SYGVNS. V shed 1 base, J shed 2 bases, and the junction held 4 bases outside the gene matches. The CDR3 length is 16 residues. The CDR3, as DNA: TGTGCCAGCAGTGAATCGGGACAGGGGAAGAACTATGGCTACACCTTC. Amino acid sequence: CASSESGQGKNYGYTF.

This clonotype was counted between two and nine times. The CDR3 here is CASSESSVRNTEAFF. CDR3 DNA: TGCGCCAGCAGTGAGTCGAGCGTAAGGAACACTGAAGCTTTCTTT. The rearrangement joins TRBV10-2 to TRBJ1-1, with no clear D. Between the trimmed V and J ends, which lost 0 bases and 1 base, there was a span of 9 bases. The germline V gene has CDR1 WSHSY and CDR2 SAAADI. The CDR3 consists of 15 residues.

This chain uses TRBV15 with TRBJ1-5; D call uncertain. Germline CDR1 and CDR2: LNHNV and YYDKDF (reference sequence). The CDR3 spans 15 residues. The germline V and J ends were trimmed by 0 bases and 3 bases, with 9 bases remaining between them. CDR3 residues: CATSRDRSNNQPQHF. In nucleotides, the CDR3 is TGTGCCACCAGCAGAGATCGGTCAAACAATCAGCCCCAGCATTTT.

Concerning this clonotype: No conserved phenylalanine or tryptophan ends this CDR3, so it is likely a read error. The DNA is left out, because the CDR3 cannot be placed on it with certainty; the CDR3 is given as TCRdb lists it. The chain couples TRBV7-9 to TRBJ2-7; TRBD1 was called by the table and not checked on the DNA. In germline, CDR1 is SEHNR, CDR2 FQNEAQ (reference sequence). The CDR3 spans 15 residues, counting both ends. CDR3 protein: CASSLVNGGLNERYS.

As for this clonotype: A much larger clone is a single base away; this may be a read error. The chain has TRBV27 and TRBJ1-1; D unclear. V lost 6 bases, J lost 0 bases, and 8 bases lay in between. Germline V gene sequence: CDR1 MNHEY, CDR2 SMNVEV (reference sequence). The CDR3 extends over 13 amino acids. The CDR3 DNA follows: TGTGCCAGCAGATACCCTATGAACACTGAAGCTTTCTTT. Translation gives CASRYPMNTEAFF.

With respect to this clonotype: Possible read error: a much larger clone is one base away. The final CDR3 position lacks the conserved phenylalanine or tryptophan, pointing to a likely read error. The chain recombines TRBV6-1 with TRBJ2-2, with a tentative D call TRBD2 (5 bases). CDR1 MNHNS and CDR2 SASEGT come from the germline V gene. The V end was cut by 4 bases, the J end by 5 bases, with 11 bases between. The CDR3 is 14 amino acids. This CDR3 reads CASSALTGTGELFS. The CDR3 DNA is TGTGCCAGCAGTGCCCTAACGGGGACCGGGGAGCTGTTTTCT.

This clonotype showed up many times. V is TRBV6-4 and J is TRBJ2-6; the D is unclear. Deletions cut 4 bases from V and 3 bases from J, with 13 bases between. CDR1 and CDR2 from the germline V gene are MRHNA and SNTAGT. The CDR3 is 16 residues long. CDR3 protein: CASSATPGSGANVLTF. The DNA for the CDR3 is TGTGCCAGCAGTGCCACTCCAGGTAGTGGGGCCAACGTCCTGACTTTC.

A note on this clonotype: A read error may be the cause here, since a much bigger clone is one base away. This chain links TRBV12-5 with TRBJ1-1; no clear D. The CDR3 runs 15 residues. Germline values: CDR1 LGHNT, CDR2 FRNRAP. The CDR3 nucleotides are TGTGCTGGTGGTTTGGTCCCAGGAATGAACACTGAAGCTTTCTTT. Translation gives CAGGLVPGMNTEAFF.

This clonotype was found a few times. A junction boundary mismatches the germline segment, possibly from a read error. The chain recombines TRBV2 with TRBJ2-7; TRBD1 might be the D (6 bases). The germline V gene has CDR1 SNHLY and CDR2 FYNNEI. This CDR3 spans 13 amino acids. The DNA of the CDR3 is TGTGCCCGCAGGGGAGACACTACCTACGAGCAGTACTTC. Translated, it gives CARRGDTTYEQYF.

A word on this clonotype: A junction boundary mismatches the germline segment, possibly from a read error. The chain recombines TRBV7-6 with TRBJ2-7; D gene ambiguous. This CDR3 spans 13 amino acids. Germline CDR1 SGHVS, CDR2 FNYEAQ. Here the CDR3 reads CASSLAGLYGQYF. CDR3 coding DNA: TGTGCCAGCAGCTTAGCGGGCCTTTACGGGCAGTACTTC.

This rearrangement joins TRBV14 to TRBJ2-7, with TRBD2 matching over 8 bases. V dropped 4 bases and J dropped 6; count of bases not matched to a gene: 14. This CDR3 has 16 residues. From germline, CDR1 is SGHDN and CDR2 FVKESK. CDR3 in amino acids: CASSPFGREGNSEQYF. The CDR3 nucleotides are TGTGCCAGCAGCCCTTTCGGACGGGAGGGGAACTCCGAGCAGTACTTC.

The chain has TRBV19 and TRBJ2-1, with D possibly TRBD1 on 5 matching bases. Per the germline V gene, CDR1 is LNHDA and CDR2 is SQIVND (reference sequence). The CDR3 is 12 residues long. The V and J ends lost 9 bases and 10 bases respectively, with 16 bases between them. The CDR3 loop reads CASSPDSYEQFF. CDR3 DNA sequence: TGTGCCAGCAGCCCTGACAGTTACGAGCAGTTCTTC.